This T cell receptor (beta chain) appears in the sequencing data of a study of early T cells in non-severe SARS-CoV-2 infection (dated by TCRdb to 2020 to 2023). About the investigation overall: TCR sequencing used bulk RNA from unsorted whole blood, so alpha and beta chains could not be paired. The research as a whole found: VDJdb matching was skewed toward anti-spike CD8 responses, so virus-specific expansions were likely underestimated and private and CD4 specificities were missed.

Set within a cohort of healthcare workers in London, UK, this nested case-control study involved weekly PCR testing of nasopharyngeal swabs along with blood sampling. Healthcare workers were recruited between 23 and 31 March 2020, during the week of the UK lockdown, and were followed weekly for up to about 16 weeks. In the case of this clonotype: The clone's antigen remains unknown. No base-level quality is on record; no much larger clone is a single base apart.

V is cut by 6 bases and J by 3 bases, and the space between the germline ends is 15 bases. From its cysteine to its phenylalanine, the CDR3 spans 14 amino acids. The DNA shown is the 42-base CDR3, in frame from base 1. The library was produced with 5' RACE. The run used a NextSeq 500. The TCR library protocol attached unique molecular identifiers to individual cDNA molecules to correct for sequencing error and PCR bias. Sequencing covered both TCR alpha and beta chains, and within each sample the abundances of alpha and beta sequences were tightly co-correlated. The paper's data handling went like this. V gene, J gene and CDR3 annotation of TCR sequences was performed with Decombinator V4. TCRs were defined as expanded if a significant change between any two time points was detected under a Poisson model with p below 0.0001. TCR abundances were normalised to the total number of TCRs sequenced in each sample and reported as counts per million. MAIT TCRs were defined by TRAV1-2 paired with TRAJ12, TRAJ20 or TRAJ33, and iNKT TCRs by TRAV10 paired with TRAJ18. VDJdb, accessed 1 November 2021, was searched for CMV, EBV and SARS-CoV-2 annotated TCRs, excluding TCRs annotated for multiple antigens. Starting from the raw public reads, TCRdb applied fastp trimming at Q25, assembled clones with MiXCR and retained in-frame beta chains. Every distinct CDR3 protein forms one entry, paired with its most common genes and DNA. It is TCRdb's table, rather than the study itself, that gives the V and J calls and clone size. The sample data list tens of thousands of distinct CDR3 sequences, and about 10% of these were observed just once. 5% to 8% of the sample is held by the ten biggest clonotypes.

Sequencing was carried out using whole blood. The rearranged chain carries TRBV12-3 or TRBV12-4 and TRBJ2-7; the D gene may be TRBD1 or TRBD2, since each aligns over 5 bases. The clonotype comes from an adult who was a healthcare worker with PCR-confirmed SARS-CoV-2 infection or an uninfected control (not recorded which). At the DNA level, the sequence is TGTGCCAGCAGGAGTACCGGGACCGGCTACGAGCAGTACTTC. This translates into CASRSTGTGYEQYF.